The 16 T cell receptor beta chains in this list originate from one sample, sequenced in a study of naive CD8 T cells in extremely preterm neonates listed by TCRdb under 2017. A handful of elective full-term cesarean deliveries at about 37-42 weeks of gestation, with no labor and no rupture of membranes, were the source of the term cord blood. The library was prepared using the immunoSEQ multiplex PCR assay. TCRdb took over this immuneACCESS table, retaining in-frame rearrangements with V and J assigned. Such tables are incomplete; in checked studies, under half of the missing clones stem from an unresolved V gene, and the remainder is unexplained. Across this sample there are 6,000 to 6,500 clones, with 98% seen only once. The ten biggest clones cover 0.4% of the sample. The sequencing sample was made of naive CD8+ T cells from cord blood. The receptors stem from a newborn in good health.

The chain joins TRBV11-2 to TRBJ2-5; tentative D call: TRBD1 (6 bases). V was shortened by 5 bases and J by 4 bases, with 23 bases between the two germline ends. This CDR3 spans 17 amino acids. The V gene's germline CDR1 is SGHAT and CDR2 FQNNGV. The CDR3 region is CASSLTMQGRVLETQYF. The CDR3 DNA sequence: TGTGCCAGCAGCCTTACAATGCAGGGGCGAGTATTAGAGACCCAGTACTTC.

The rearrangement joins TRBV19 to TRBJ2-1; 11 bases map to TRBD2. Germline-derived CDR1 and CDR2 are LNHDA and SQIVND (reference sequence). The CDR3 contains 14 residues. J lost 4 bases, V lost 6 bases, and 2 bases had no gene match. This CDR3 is CASRGTSGYNEQFF. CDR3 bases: TGTGCCAGTAGGGGGACTAGCGGTTACAATGAGCAGTTCTTC.

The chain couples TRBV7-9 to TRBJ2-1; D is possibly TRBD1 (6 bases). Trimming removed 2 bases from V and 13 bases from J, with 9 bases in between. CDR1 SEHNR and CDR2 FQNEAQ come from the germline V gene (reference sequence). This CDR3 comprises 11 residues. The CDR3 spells CASSLKGHQFF. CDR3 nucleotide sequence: TGTGCCAGCAGCTTAAAGGGACATCAGTTCTTC. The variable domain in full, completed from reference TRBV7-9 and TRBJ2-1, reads DTGVSQNPRHKITKRGQNVTFRCDPISEHNRLYWYRQTLGQGPEFLTYFQNEAQLEKSRLLSDRFSAERPKGSFSTLEIQRTEQGDSAMYLCASSLKGHQFFGPGTRLTVL.

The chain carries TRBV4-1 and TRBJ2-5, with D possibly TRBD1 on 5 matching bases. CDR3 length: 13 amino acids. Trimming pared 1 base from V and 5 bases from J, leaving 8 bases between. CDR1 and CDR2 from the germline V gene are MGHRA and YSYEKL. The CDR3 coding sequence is TGCGCCAGCAGCCAAGTCAGGGCGGAGACCCAGTACTTC. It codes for CASSQVRAETQYF.

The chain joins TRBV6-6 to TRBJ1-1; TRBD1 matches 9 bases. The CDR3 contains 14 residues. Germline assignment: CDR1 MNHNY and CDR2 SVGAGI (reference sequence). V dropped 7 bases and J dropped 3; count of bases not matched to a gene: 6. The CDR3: CASIPRDRDTEAFF. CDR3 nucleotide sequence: TGTGCCAGCATCCCCCGGGACAGGGACACTGAAGCTTTCTTT.

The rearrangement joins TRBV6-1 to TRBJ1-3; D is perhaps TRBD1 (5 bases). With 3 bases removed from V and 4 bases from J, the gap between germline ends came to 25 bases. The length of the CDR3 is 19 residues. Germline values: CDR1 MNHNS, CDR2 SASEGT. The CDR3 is CASSERDVIIAGPGNTIYF. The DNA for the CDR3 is TGTGCCAGCAGTGAGAGGGACGTTATAATTGCGGGGCCAGGAAACACCATATATTTT.

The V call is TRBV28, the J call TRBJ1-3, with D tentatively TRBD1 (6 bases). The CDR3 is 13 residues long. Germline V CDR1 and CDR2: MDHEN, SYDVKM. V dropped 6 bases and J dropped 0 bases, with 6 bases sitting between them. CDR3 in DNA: TGTGCCAGCAGGGACAGCTCTGGAAACACCATATATTTT. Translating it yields CASRDSSGNTIYF.

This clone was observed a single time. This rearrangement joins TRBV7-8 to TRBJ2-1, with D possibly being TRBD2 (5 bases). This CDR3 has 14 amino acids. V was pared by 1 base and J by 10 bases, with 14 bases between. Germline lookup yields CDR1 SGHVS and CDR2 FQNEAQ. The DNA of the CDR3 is TGTGCCAGCAGCTTAGAACGGGGTCTATTGGAGCAGTTCTTC. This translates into CASSLERGLLEQFF.

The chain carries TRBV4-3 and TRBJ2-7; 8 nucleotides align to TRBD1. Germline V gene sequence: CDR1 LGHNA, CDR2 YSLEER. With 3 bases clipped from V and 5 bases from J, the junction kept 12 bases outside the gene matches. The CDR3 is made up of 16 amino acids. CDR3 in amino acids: CASSHPPGTGVHEQYF. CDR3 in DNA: TGCGCCAGCAGCCACCCGCCAGGGACAGGTGTCCACGAGCAGTACTTC.

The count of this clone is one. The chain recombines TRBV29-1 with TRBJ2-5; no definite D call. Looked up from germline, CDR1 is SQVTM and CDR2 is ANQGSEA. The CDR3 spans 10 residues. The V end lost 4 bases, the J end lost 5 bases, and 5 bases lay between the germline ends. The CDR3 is CSVVRETQYF. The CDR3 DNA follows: TGCAGCGTTGTGAGGGAGACCCAGTACTTC.

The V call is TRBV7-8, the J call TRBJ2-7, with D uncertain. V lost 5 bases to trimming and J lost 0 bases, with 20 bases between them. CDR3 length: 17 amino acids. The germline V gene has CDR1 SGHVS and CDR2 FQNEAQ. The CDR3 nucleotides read TGTGCCAGCAGCCGTCTTGTCTACGTGACGGGCTCCTACGAGCAGTACTTC. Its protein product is CASSRLVYVTGSYEQYF.

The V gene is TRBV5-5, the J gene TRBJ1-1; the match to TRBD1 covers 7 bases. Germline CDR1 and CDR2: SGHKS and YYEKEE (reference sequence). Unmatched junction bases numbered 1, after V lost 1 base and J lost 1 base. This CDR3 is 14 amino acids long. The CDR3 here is CASSLNRGNTEAFF. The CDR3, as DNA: TGTGCCAGCAGCTTGAACAGGGGGAACACTGAAGCTTTCTTT. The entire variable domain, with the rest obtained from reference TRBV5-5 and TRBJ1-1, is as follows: DAGVTQSPTHLIKTRGQQVTLRCSPISGHKSVSWYQQVLGQGPQFIFQYYEKEERGRGNFPDRFSARQFPNYSSELNVNALLLGDSALYLCASSLNRGNTEAFFGQGTRLTVV.

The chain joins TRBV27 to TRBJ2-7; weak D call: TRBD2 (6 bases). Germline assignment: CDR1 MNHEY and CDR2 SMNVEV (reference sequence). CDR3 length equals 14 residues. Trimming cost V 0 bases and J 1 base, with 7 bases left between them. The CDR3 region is CASSLSGGSYEQYF. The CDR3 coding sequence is TGTGCCAGCAGTTTATCTGGGGGGTCCTACGAGCAGTACTTC.

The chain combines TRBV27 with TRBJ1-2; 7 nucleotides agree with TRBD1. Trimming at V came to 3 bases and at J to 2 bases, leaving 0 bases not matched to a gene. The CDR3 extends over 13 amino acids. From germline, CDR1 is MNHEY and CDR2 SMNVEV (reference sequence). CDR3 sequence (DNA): TGTGCCAGCAGTTTGACAGGGAACTATGGCTACACCTTC. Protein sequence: CASSLTGNYGYTF.

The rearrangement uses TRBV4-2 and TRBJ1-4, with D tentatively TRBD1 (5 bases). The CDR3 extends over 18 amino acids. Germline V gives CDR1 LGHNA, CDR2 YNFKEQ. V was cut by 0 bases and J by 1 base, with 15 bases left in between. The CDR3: CASSQDPAGLETNEKLFF. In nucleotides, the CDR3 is TGTGCCAGCAGCCAAGATCCGGCAGGGTTGGAAACTAATGAAAAACTGTTTTTT.

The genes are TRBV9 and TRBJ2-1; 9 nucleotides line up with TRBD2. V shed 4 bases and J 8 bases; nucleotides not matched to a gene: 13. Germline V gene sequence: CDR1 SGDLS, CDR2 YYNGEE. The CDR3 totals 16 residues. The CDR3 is CASSRILGLAIDEQFF. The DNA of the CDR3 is TGTGCCAGCAGCCGAATTTTGGGACTAGCTATAGATGAGCAGTTCTTC. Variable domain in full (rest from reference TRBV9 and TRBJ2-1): DSGVTQTPKHLITATGQRVTLRCSPRSGDLSVYWYQQSLDQGLQFLIQYYNGEERAKGNILERFSAQQFPDLHSELNLSSLELGDSALYFCASSRILGLAIDEQFFGPGTRLTVL.